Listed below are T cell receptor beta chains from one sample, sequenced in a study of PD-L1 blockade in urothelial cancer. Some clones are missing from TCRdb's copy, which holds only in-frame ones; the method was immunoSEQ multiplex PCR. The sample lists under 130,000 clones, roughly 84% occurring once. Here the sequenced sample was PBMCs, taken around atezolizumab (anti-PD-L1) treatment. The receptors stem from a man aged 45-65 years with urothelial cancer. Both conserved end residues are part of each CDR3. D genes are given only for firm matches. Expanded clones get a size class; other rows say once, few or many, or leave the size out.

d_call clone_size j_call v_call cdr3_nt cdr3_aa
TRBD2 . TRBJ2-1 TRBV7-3 TGTGCCAGCAGCCTAAACCCACTAGCGGGAGACCACAATGAGCAGTTCTTC CASSLNPLAGDHNEQFF
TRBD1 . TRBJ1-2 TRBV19 TGTGCCAGTAGAATCGGGACAGGGGGCACCTATGGCTACACCTTC CASRIGTGGTYGYTF
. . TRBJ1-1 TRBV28 TGTGCCAGCAGGACAGAAATGAACACTGAAGCTTTCTTT CASRTEMNTEAFF
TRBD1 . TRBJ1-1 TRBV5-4 TGTGCCAGCAGCCGGGAGCAGGGGGATACTGAAGCTTTCTTT CASSREQGDTEAFF
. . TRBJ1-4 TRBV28 TGTGCCAGCAGTCGGACTGTCGGTAATGAAAAACTGTTTTTT CASSRTVGNEKLFF
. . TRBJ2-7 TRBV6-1 TGTGCCAGCAGGGCCCCAGGGCGGGATTCCTACGAGCAGTACTTC CASRAPGRDSYEQYF
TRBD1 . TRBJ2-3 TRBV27 TGTGCCAGCAGTCTTGGACAGGGTCGGGCAGATACGCAGTATTTT CASSLGQGRADTQYF
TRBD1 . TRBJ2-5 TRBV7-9 TGTGCCAGCAGCGTCGCCGGGACAGGGTTGGAGACCCAGTACTTC CASSVAGTGLETQYF
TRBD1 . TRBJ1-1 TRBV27 TGTGCCAGCAGTCCTCGACAGGGGGAGACAAGGGAAGCTTTCTTT CASSPRQGETREAFF
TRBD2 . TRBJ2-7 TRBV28 TGTGCCAGCACCACGCTTCCGGGACTAGCTGGGCAGTACTTC CASTTLPGLAGQYF
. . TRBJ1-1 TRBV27 TGTGCCAGCAGTTTATTCCGGGGGTCGAACACTGAAGCTTTCTTT CASSLFRGSNTEAFF
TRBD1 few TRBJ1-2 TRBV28 TGTGCCAGCCGAGGACAGGGTACCAATTACTACACCTTC CASRGQGTNYYTF
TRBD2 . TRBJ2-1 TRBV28 TGTGCCAGCAGAACTAGCGGCGGCTCCTACAATGAGCAGTTCTTC CASRTSGGSYNEQFF
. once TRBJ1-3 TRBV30 TGTGCCTGGAGTGTCCGCAGGTCCTCTGGAAACACCATATATTTT CAWSVRRSSGNTIYF
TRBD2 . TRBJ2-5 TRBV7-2 TGTGCCAGCAGCTTAGGACTAGCGAGGTACCAAGAGACCCAGTACTTC CASSLGLARYQETQYF
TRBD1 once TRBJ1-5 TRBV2 TGTGCCAGCACGACAGGGTATAGCAATCAGCCCCAGCATTTT CASTTGYSNQPQHF
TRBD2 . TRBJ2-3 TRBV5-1 TGCGCCAGCAGCCCGGGACTAGCGGGAGCTGCAGATACGCAGTATTTT CASSPGLAGAADTQYF
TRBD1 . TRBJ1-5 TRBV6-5 TGTGCCAGCAGTTCGACAGGGCTTTTGAATCAGCCCCAGCATTTT CASSSTGLLNQPQHF
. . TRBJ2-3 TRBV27 TGTGCCAGCAGTCCCAGAGGTTACGGCGATACGCAGTATTTT CASSPRGYGDTQYF
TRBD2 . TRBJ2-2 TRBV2 TGTGCCAGCAGTGAAACGGGGGGGTCGGCCGGGGAGCTGTTTTTT CASSETGGSAGELFF
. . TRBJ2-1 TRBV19 TGTGCCAGTAGGACCTACCACAGGGCGGTCAATGAGCAGTTCTTC CASRTYHRAVNEQFF
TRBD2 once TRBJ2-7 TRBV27 TGTGCCAGCAGTTTTGGTTCTAGCGGGAGGGCCTACGAGCAGTACTTC CASSFGSSGRAYEQYF
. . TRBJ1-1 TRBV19 TGTGCCAGTACGCGCGCCCTGAACACTGAAGCTTTCTTT CASTRALNTEAFF
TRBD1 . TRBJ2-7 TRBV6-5 TGTGCCAGCAGTTACGACCCACAGGGGACCTACGAGCAGTACTTC CASSYDPQGTYEQYF
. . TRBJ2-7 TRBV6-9 TGTGCCAGCAGCAAGACAGAGTACGAGCAGTACTTC CASSKTEYEQYF
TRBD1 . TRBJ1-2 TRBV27 TGTGCCAGCAGGGCCGGGGACAGGGGGCAGGGCTACACCTTC CASRAGDRGQGYTF
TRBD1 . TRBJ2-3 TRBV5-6 TGTGCCAGCAGCCGAGCGGACAGGGCTAGCACAGATACGCAGTATTTT CASSRADRASTDTQYF
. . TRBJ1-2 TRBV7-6 TGTGCCAGCTCCTTCGACTCCCGGGAGGGCTACACCTTC CASSFDSREGYTF
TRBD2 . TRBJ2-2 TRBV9 TGTGCCAGCAGCGTAGCGCCGGGACTAGCGGCCACCGGGGAGCTGTTTTTT CASSVAPGLAATGELFF
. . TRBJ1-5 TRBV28 TGTGCCAGCAGTTCAACCCCTAAAACAGGATATCAGCCCCAGCATTTT CASSSTPKTGYQPQHF
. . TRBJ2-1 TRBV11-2 TGTGCCAGCAGCTTGGCCCAATACAATGAGCAGTTCTTC CASSLAQYNEQFF
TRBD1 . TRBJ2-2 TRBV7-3 TGTGCCAGCAGCACCAACGACAGGGGAAGCACCGGGGAGCTGTTTTTT CASSTNDRGSTGELFF
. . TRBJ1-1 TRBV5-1 TGCGCCAGCAGCTTGGCGGGGGGCCTGATGGTGAACACTGAAGCTTTCTTT CASSLAGGLMVNTEAFF
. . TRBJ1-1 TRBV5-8 TGTGCCAGCAGCTTTCTAAGGAACACTGAAGCTTTCTTT CASSFLRNTEAFF
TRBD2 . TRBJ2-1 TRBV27 TGTGCCAGCAGTGCCGCCCGGACTAGCGGATCCAATGAGCAGTTCTTC CASSAARTSGSNEQFF
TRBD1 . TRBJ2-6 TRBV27 TGTGCCAGCAGCCACAGGGGGTCTGGGGCCAACGTCCTGACTTTC CASSHRGSGANVLTF
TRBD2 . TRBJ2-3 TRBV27 TGTGCCAGTTATAGCGGGGGAATCGTTGATACGCAGTATTTT CASYSGGIVDTQYF
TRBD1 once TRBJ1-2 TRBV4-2 TGTGCCAGCAGCCAAGCACAGGGGATTGACTATGGCTACACCTTC CASSQAQGIDYGYTF
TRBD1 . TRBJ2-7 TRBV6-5 TGTGCCAGCAGCGAGGACAGGGTCTACGAGCAGTACTTC CASSEDRVYEQYF
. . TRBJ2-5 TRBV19 TGTGCCAGTAGTCTGAAAACAGGGACCCAGTACTTC CASSLKTGTQYF
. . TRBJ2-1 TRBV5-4 TGTGCCAGCGGAGGCAGAGACTCCTACAATGAGCAGTTCTTC CASGGRDSYNEQFF
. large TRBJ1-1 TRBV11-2 TGTGCCAGCAGCGGGAATCGGGGATGGTGGACTGAAGCTTTCTTT CASSGNRGWWTEAFF
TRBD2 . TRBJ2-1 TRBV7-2 TGTGCCAGCAGCTTCCAAGCGGGAGGGGGCAATGAGCAGTTCTTC CASSFQAGGGNEQFF
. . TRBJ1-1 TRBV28 TGTGCCAGCGGAGCGAACACTGAAGCTTTCTTT CASGANTEAFF
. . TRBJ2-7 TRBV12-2 TGTGCAAGTCGCTTAGTAGTCAGGGGCCCTTCGGGGGAGCAGTACTTC CASRLVVRGPSGEQYF
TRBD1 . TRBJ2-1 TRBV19 TGTGCCAGTAGACAATACAGGGGGCCCGATTGGTATGAGCAGTTCTTC CASRQYRGPDWYEQFF
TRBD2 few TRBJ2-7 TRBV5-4 TGTGCCAGCAGTGGGGGGCTTAGCGGGAGTTACTACGAGCAGTACTTC CASSGGLSGSYYEQYF
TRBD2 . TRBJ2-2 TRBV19 TGTGCCAGTAGAGCGCTAGCGGGAGGGGCCGGGGAGCTGTTTTTT CASRALAGGAGELFF
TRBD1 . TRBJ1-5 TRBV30 TGTGCCTGGACCCTGCTGGGGACAGGGGAGACTCAGCCCCAGCATTTT CAWTLLGTGETQPQHF
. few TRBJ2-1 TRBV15 TGTGCCACCAGCAGAGCGGCTAGCTCCTACAATGAGCAGTTCTTC CATSRAASSYNEQFF
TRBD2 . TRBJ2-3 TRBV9 TGTGCCAGCAGCGTTGGCCTAGCGGGAGGAGGCAGCTCAGATACGCAGTATTTT CASSVGLAGGGSSDTQYF
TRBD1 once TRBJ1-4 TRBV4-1 TGCGCCAGCAGCCAAGATCGGAGAAGTCAGGGGGATGATGAAAAACTGTTTTTT CASSQDRRSQGDDEKLFF
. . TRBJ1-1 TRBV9 TGTGCCAGCACAAGGGGGGAGGGTCCTGCTTTCTTT CASTRGEGPAFF
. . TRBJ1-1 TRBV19 TGTGCCAGTAGTACCCGTCACACTGAAGCTTTCTTT CASSTRHTEAFF
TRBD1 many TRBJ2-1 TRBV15 TGTGCCACCAGCAGAGACCGCACGAACAGGGGGCAGTTCTTC CATSRDRTNRGQFF
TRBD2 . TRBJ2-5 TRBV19 TGTGCCAGTAGCCCCATTATAGCGGGAGGGGGGGAGACCCAGTACTTC CASSPIIAGGGETQYF
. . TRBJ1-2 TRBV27 TGTGCCAGCAGCTCACTAGGGCCCCACTATGGCTACACCTTC CASSSLGPHYGYTF